These 17 T cell receptor beta chains were all obtained from the same sample, sequenced in a study of blood T cells in healthy people across ages. A second PCR, run for about 7 to 11 cycles, used a sample-barcoded 5' primer plus a J-beta primer mix. TCRdb reanalysed the 5' RACE reads using MiXCR and keeps one entry per CDR3 protein. The table has around 1.5 million distinct CDR3 sequences, about 35% seen once. Sequenced input: blood. These receptors were collected from a woman aged 25 to 39 in good health.

The gene calls are TRBV30 and TRBJ2-5, with TRBD1 as a possible D gene (6 bases). With 4 bases removed from V and 5 bases from J, the gap between germline ends came to 11 bases. In germline, CDR1 is GTSNPN, CDR2 SVGIG (reference sequence). The CDR3 covers 12 residues. The CDR3 sequence is CAWNRVRETQYF. The CDR3 coding sequence is TGTGCCTGGAACAGGGTCCGTGAGACCCAGTACTTC.

The chain couples TRBV28 to TRBJ1-2, with D uncertain. CDR1 is MDHEN, CDR2 SYDVKM, per germline. Between the trimmed V and J ends, which lost 4 bases and 3 bases, there was a span of 15 bases. This CDR3 is 15 amino acids long. The CDR3 DNA reads as TGTGCCAGCAGTTCCCAGTCTTGGAGGGACTATGGCTACACCTTC. Residues: CASSSQSWRDYGYTF.

The CDR3 bases are TGTGCCACCAGCATAACACCGGGACTAGCGGGTACCTACAATGAGCAGTTCTTC. Translation gives CATSITPGLAGTYNEQFF. The gene calls are TRBV15 and TRBJ2-1, with TRBD2 matching over 12 bases. V shed 4 bases and J 2 bases; nucleotides not matched to a gene: 9. There are 18 residues in the CDR3. The germline gives CDR1 LNHNV, CDR2 YYDKDF (reference sequence).

The chain joins TRBV30 to TRBJ2-7; 13 bases fit TRBD2. V trimming: 2 bases; J trimming: 0 bases; junction bases outside the gene matches: 10. This CDR3 is 18 amino acids long. Germline assignment: CDR1 GTSNPN and CDR2 SVGIG (reference sequence). CDR3 loop: CAWSLPGLAGSGSYEQYF. The CDR3 coding sequence is TGTGCCTGGAGTCTCCCGGGACTAGCGGGATCAGGCTCCTACGAGCAGTACTTC.

V and J are TRBV7-8 and TRBJ2-2, with D hard to call. Trimming took off 2 bases at V and 4 bases at J, with 20 bases between the two ends. The CDR3 contains 18 residues. The germline gives CDR1 SGHVS, CDR2 FQNEAQ. CDR3 DNA: TGTGCCAGCAGCTTAAAAGGCCCGTTCGCGGCGAGCACCGGGGAGCTGTTTTTT. It specifies CASSLKGPFAASTGELFF.

The rearrangement joins TRBV25-1 to TRBJ1-2; 7 bases line up with TRBD1. The CDR3 has 13 residues. Germline V gene data show CDR1 as MGHDK and CDR2 as SYGVNS. The V and J ends lost 3 bases and 3 bases, in that order; junction bases with no gene match: 1. The chain's CDR3 is CASSDGTDYGYTF. CDR3 DNA: TGTGCCAGCAGTGACGGGACAGACTATGGCTACACCTTC.

This clonotype was detected only a few times. The gene calls are TRBV2 and TRBJ2-3, with D maybe TRBD1 (5 bases). V lost 1 base, J lost 5 bases, and 13 bases lay in between. Germline CDR1 is SNHLY and CDR2 is FYNNEI. The CDR3 totals 15 residues. CDR3 loop: CASSEDRGREDTQYF. The DNA for the CDR3 is TGTGCCAGCAGTGAAGATAGGGGCAGGGAAGATACGCAGTATTTT.

V and J are TRBV9 and TRBJ1-1; D not resolved. This CDR3 comprises 14 residues. Germline CDR1 SGDLS, CDR2 YYNGEE. The V end was cut by 0 bases, the J end by 1 base, with 7 bases between. The CDR3 protein is CASSVGLGNTEAFF. Here the CDR3 DNA reads TGTGCCAGCAGCGTAGGACTGGGGAACACTGAAGCTTTCTTT.

There are a few counts of this clonotype. The chain has TRBV20-1 and TRBJ1-5; D unresolved. Trimming took 3 bases from V and 4 from J, leaving 16 bases between them. The CDR3 has 15 residues. Germline V gives CDR1 DFQATT, CDR2 SNEGSKA (reference sequence). The CDR3 here is CSASMPLSENQPQHF. CDR3 DNA sequence: TGCAGTGCTAGTATGCCGCTGTCAGAAAATCAGCCCCAGCATTTT.

The chain combines TRBV5-1 with TRBJ1-2; D perhaps matches TRBD1 (5 bases). V lost 0 bases to trimming and J lost 7 bases, with 16 bases between them. The germline gives CDR1 SGHRS, CDR2 YFSETQ. The CDR3 extends over 15 amino acids. The CDR3 DNA reads as TGCGCCAGCAGCTTGGAACGGTGGGGGAAGAGTGGCTACACCTTC. Its translation is CASSLERWGKSGYTF.

A few counts support this clonotype. This sequence joins TRBV7-2 and TRBJ1-2; 7 bases match TRBD1. V gave up 2 bases and J gave up 7 bases; unmatched junction bases: 7. CDR1 SGHTA and CDR2 FQGNSA come from the germline V gene. The CDR3 has 14 amino acids. The CDR3 loop is CASSLLGTGAGYTF. DNA for the CDR3: TGTGCCAGCAGCTTATTGGGTACAGGGGCTGGCTACACCTTC.

The table lists this clonotype with a count of one. This sequence joins TRBV4-1 and TRBJ1-1; D perhaps matches TRBD1 (6 bases). V was cut by 3 bases and J by 11 bases, with 25 bases left in between. This CDR3 spans 16 amino acids. CDR1 MGHRA and CDR2 YSYEKL come from the germline V gene. CDR3 sequence: CASSQVWTDRWKLAFF. Here the CDR3 DNA reads TGCGCCAGCAGCCAGGTCTGGACAGATAGATGGAAGTTGGCTTTCTTT.

The J gene is TRBJ2-1, the V gene TRBV3-1; D unclear. CDR3 length: 13 residues. Germline V gives CDR1 LGHDT, CDR2 YNNKEL (reference sequence). V lost 0 bases and J lost 13, with 13 bases in between. CDR3 coding DNA: TGTGCCAGCAGCCAAGAGTTGGCTACCGATCAGTTCTTC. Translating it yields CASSQELATDQFF.

This chain links TRBV2 with TRBJ2-1; no reliable D call. The CDR3 has 14 amino acids. Germline-derived CDR1 and CDR2 are SNHLY and FYNNEI. V lost 7 bases and J lost 2, with 12 bases in between. The CDR3 DNA follows: TGTGCCAGCATTGCGGAGTTAACCTACAATGAGCAGTTCTTC. This translates into CASIAELTYNEQFF.

This clonotype was found a few times. The chain combines TRBV6-5 with TRBJ2-1; a possible D gene is TRBD1 (6 bases). The germline V and J ends were trimmed by 6 bases and 6 bases, with 12 bases remaining between them. Germline values: CDR1 MNHEY, CDR2 SVGAGI. This CDR3 has 13 residues. In nucleotides, the CDR3 is TGTGCCAGCAGGTCACTAGGGGGCAATGAGCAGTTCTTC. Protein product: CASRSLGGNEQFF.

This clonotype showed up just a few times. The chain is built from TRBV20-1 and TRBJ2-3; the D is unclear. Trimming cost V 2 bases and J 1 base, with 10 bases left between them. CDR1 is DFQATT, CDR2 SNEGSKA, per germline (reference sequence). This CDR3 spans 14 amino acids. The CDR3 reads CSARPQGRTDTQYF. CDR3 in DNA: TGCAGTGCTAGACCCCAAGGGCGCACAGATACGCAGTATTTT.

The chain joins TRBV7-9 to TRBJ2-5; no firm D call. V gave up 0 bases and J gave up 2 bases, with 13 bases separating them. Germline CDR1 SEHNR, CDR2 FQNEAQ (reference sequence). CDR3 length equals 16 residues. The CDR3 nucleotides are TGTGCCAGCAGCTTAGCCATCGTGGCAGATCAAGAGACCCAGTACTTC. Encoded protein: CASSLAIVADQETQYF.